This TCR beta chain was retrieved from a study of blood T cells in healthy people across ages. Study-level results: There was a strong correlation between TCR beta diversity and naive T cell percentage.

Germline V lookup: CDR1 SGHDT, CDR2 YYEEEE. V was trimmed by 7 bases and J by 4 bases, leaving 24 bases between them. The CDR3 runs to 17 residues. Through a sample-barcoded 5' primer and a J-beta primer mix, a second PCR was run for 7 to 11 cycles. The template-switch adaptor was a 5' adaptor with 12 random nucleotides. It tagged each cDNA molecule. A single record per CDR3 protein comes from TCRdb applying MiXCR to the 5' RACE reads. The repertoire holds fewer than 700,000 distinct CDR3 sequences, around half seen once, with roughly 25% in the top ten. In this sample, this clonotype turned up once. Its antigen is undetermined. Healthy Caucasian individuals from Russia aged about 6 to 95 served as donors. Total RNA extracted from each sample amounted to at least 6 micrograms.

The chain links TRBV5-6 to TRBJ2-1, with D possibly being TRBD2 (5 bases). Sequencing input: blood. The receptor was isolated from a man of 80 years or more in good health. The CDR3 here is CASRHDNIGREYNEQFF. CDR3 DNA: TGTGCCAGCCGCCACGATAACATTGGGAGAGAATACAATGAGCAGTTCTTC. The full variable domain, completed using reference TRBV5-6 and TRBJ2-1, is DAGVTQSPTHLIKTRGQQVTLRCSPKSGHDTVSWYQQALGQGPQFIFQYYEEEERQRGNFPDRFSGHQFPNYSSELNVNALLLGDSALYLCASRHDNIGREYNEQFFGPGTRLTVL.